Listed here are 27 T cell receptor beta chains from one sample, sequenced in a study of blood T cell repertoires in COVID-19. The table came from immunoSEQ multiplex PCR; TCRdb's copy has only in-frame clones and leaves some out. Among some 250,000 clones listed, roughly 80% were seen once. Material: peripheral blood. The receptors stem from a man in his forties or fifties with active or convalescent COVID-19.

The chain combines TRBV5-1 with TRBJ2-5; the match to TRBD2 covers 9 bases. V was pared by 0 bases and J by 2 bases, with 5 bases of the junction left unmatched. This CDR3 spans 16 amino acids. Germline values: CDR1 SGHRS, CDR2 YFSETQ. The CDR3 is CASSLGLAGRQETQYF. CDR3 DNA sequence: TGCGCCAGCAGCTTGGGGCTAGCGGGGAGGCAAGAGACCCAGTACTTC. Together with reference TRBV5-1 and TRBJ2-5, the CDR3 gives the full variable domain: KAGVTQTPRYLIKTRGQQVTLSCSPISGHRSVSWYQQTPGQGLQFLFEYFSETQRNKGNFPGRFSGRQFSNSRSEMNVSTLELGDSALYLCASSLGLAGRQETQYFGPGTRLLVL.

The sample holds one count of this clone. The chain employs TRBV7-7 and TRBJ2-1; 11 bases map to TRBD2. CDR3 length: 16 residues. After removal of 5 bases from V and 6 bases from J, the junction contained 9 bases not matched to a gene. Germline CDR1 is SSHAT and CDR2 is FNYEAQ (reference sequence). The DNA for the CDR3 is TGTGCCAGCAGCCCTAGTAGCGGGGGGGCGGGCAATGAGCAGTTCTTC. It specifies CASSPSSGGAGNEQFF.

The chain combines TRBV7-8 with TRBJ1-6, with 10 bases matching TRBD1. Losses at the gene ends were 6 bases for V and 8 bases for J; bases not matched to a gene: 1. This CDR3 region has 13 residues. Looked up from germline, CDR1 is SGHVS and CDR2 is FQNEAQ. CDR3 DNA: TGTGCCAGCAGGACAGGGGGCGATTCACCCCTCCACTTT. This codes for CASRTGGDSPLHF.

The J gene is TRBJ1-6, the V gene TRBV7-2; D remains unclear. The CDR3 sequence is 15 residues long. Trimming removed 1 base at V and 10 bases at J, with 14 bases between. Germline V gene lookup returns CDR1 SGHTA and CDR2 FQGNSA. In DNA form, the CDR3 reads TGTGCCAGCAGCTTAGGCCCGCGGGAGGGCTCACCCCTCCACTTT. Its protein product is CASSLGPREGSPLHF.

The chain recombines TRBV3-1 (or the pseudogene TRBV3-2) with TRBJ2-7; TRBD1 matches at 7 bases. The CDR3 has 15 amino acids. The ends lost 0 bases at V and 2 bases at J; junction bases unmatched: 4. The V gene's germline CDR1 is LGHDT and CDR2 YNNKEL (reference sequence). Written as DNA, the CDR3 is TGTGCCAGCAGCCAAGAACAGGGGTTCACCTACGAGCAGTACTTC. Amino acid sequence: CASSQEQGFTYEQYF.

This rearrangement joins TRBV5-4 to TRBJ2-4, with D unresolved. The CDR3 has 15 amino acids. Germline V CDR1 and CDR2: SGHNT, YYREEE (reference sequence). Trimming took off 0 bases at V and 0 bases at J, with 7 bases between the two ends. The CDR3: CASSLAAEAKNIQYF. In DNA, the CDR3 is TGTGCCAGCAGCTTGGCCGCGGAAGCCAAAAACATTCAGTACTTC.

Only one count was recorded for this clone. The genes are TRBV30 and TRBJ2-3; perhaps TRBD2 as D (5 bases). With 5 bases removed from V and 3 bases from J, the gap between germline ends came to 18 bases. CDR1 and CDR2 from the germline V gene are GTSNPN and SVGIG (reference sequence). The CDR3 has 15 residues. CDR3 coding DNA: TGTGCCTGGGAGAAAGGCCCCCGAGGGACAGATACGCAGTATTTT. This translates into CAWEKGPRGTDTQYF.

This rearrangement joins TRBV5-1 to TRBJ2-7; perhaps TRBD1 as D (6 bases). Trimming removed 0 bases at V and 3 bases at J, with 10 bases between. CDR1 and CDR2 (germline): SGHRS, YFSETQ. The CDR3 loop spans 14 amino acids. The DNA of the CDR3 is TGCGCCAGCAGCTTGGACAGGGAGCTCTACGAGCAGTACTTC. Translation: CASSLDRELYEQYF.

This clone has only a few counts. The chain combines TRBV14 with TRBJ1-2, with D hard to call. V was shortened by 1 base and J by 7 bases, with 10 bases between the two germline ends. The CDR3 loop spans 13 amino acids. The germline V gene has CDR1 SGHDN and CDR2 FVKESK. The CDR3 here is CASSQVVSGGYTF. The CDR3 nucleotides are TGTGCCAGCAGCCAAGTGGTTTCAGGTGGCTACACCTTC.

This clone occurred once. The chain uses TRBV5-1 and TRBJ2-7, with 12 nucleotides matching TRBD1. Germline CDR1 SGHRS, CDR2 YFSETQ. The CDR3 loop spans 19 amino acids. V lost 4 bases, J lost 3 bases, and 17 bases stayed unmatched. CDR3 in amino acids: CASSRLPGTGGQGFYEQYF. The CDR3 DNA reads TGCGCCAGCAGCCGTCTCCCGGGGACAGGGGGCCAGGGCTTCTACGAGCAGTACTTC.

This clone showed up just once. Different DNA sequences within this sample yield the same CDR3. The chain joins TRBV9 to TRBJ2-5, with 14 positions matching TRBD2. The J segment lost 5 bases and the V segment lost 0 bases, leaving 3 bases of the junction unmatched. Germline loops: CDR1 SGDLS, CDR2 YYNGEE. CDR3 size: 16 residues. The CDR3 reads CASSVGGTSGGETQYF. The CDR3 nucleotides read TGTGCCAGCAGCGTAGGAGGGACTAGCGGGGGTGAGACCCAGTACTTC.

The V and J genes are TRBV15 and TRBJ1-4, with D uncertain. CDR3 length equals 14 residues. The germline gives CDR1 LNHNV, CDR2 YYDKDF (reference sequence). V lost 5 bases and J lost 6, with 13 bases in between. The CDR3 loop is CATSLSSGYEKLFF. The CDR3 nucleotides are TGTGCCACCAGCCTCTCTAGCGGGTATGAAAAACTGTTTTTT.

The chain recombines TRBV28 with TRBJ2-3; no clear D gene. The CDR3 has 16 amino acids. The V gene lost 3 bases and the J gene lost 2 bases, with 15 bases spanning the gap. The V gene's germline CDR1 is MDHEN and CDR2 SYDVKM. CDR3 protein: CASSFSRGTLTDTQYF. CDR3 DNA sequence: TGTGCCAGCAGTTTCTCCCGCGGAACCCTCACAGATACGCAGTATTTT. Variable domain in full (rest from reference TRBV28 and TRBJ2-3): DVKVTQSSRYLVKRTGEKVFLECVQDMDHENMFWYRQDPGLGLRLIYFSYDVKMKEKGDIPEGYSVSREKKERFSLILESASTNQTSMYLCASSFSRGTLTDTQYFGPGTRLTVL.

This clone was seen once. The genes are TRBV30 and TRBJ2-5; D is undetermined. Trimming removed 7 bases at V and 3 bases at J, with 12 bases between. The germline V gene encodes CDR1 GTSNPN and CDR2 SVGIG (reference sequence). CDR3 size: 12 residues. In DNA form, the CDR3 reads TGTGCCTTCTCGCGCCCCGAAGAGACCCAGTACTTC. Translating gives CAFSRPEETQYF.

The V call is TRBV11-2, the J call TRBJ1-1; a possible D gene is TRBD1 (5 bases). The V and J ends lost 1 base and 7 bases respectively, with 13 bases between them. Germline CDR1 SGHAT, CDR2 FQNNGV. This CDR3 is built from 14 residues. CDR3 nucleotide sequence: TGTGCCAGCAGCTTAGGTACAGGCTGGCTTGAAGCTTTCTTT. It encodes CASSLGTGWLEAFF.

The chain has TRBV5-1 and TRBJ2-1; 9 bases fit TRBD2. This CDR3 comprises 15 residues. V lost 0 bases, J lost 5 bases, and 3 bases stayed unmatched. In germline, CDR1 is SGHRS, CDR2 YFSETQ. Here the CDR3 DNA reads TGCGCCAGCAGCTTGGAGCGGGGGGCCAACAATGAGCAGTTCTTC. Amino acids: CASSLERGANNEQFF.

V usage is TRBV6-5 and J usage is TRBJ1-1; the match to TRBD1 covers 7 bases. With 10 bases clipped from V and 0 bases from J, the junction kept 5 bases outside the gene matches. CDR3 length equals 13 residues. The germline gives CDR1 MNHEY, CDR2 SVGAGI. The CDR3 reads CAIRTGLNTEAFF. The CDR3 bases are TGTGCCATCAGGACAGGCCTGAACACTGAAGCTTTCTTT.

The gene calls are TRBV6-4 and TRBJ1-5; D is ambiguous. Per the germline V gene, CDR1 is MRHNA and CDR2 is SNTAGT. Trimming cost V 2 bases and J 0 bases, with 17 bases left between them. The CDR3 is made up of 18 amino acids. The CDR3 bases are TGTGCCAGCAGTGACCGCTGGGCGTATAGGATTAGCAATCAGCCCCAGCATTTT. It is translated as CASSDRWAYRISNQPQHF.

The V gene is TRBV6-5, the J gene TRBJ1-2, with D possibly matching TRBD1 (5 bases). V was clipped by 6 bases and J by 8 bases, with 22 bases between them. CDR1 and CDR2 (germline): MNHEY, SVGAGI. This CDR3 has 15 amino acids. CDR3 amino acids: CASSREGRSSWGYTF. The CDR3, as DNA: TGTGCCAGCAGCCGGGAGGGGCGCTCGTCGTGGGGCTACACCTTC.

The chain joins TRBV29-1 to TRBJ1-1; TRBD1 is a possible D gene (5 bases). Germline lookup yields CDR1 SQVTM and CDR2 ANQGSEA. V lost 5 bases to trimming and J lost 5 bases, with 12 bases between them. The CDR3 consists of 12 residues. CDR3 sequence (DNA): TGCAGCGTTATAAGCGGGGGAACTGAAGCTTTCTTT. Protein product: CSVISGGTEAFF.

The CDR3 nucleotides are TGTGCCAGCAGCCCGATCTCCGGGACAGGGGGCGGCTTAAAGCCCCAGCATTTT. This translates into CASSPISGTGGGLKPQHF. V usage is TRBV28 and J usage is TRBJ1-5, with 12 bases matching TRBD1. CDR3 length equals 18 residues. The junction had 17 bases not matched to a gene; V was cut back by 6 bases and J by 8 bases. Germline values: CDR1 MDHEN, CDR2 SYDVKM.

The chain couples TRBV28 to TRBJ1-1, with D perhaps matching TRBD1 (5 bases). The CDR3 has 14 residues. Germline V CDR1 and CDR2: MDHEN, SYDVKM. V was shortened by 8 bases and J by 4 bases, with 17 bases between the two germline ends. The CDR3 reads CASVRGAFGTEAFF. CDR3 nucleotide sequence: TGTGCCAGCGTCCGCGGGGCATTTGGCACTGAAGCTTTCTTT. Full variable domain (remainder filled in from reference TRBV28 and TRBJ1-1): DVKVTQSSRYLVKRTGEKVFLECVQDMDHENMFWYRQDPGLGLRLIYFSYDVKMKEKGDIPEGYSVSREKKERFSLILESASTNQTSMYLCASVRGAFGTEAFFGQGTRLTVV.

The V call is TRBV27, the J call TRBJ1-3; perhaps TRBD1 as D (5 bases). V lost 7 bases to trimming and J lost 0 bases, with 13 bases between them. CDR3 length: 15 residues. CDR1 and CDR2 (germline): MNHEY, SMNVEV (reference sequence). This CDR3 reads CASKAGGTSGNTIYF. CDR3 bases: TGTGCCAGCAAAGCGGGAGGGACCTCTGGAAACACCATATATTTT.

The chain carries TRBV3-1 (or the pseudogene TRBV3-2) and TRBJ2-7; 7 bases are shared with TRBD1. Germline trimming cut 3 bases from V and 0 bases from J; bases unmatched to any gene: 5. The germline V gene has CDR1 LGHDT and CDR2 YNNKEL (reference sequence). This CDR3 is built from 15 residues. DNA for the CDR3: TGTGCCAGCAGCCACGGACAGGTCAGCTCCTACGAGCAGTACTTC. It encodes CASSHGQVSSYEQYF.

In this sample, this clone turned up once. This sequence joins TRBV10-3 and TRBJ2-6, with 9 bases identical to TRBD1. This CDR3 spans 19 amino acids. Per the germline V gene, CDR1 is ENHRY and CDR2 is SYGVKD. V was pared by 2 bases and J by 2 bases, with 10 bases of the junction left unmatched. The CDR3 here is CAISELEWNRGPGANVLTF. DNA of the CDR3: TGTGCCATCAGTGAGCTAGAATGGAACAGGGGGCCTGGGGCCAACGTCCTGACTTTC.

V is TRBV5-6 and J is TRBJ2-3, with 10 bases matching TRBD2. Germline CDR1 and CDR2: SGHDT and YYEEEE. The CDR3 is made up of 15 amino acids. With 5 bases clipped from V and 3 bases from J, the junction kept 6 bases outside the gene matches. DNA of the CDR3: TGTGCCAGCAGAGATAGCGGGGGGTGGACAGATACGCAGTATTTT. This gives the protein CASRDSGGWTDTQYF.

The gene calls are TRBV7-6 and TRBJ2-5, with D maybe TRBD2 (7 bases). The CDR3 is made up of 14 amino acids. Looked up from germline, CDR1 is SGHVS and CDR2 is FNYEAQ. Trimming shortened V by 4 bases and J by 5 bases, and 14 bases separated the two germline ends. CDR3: CASSSRGGDETQYF. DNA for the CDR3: TGTGCCAGCAGCTCAAGGGGGGGAGATGAGACCCAGTACTTC.